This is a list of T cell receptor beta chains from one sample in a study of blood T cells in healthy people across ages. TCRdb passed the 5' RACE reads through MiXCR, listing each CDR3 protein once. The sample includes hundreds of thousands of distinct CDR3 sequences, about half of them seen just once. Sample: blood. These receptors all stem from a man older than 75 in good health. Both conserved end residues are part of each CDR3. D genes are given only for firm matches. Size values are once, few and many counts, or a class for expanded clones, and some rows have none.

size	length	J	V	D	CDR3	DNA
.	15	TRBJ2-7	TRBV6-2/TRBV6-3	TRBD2	CASRRGTSGSYEQYF	TGTGCCAGCAGGCGCGGGACTAGCGGCTCCTACGAGCAGTACTTC
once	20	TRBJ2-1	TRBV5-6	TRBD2	CASSLEGSGRLISAYNEQFF	TGTGCCAGCAGCTTGGAGGGTAGCGGGAGGCTGATTTCAGCGTACAATGAGCAGTTCTTC
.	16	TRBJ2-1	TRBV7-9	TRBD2	CASSLPGLALFNEQFF	TGTGCCAGCAGCCTACCGGGACTAGCATTGTTCAATGAGCAGTTCTTC
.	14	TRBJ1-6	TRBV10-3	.	CAITLDRINSPLHF	TGTGCCATCACCCTGGATCGTATTAATTCACCCCTCCACTTT
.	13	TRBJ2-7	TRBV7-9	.	CASSLPDIYEQYF	TGTGCCAGCAGCTTACCAGATATCTACGAGCAGTACTTC
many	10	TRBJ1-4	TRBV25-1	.	CASSDGKLFF	TGTGCCAGCAGTGATGGGAAACTGTTTTTT
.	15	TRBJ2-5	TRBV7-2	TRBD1	CASSLGRQGTETQYF	TGTGCCAGCAGCTTAGGCAGACAGGGTACCGAGACCCAGTACTTC
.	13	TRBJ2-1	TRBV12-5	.	CASGHSQEDEQFF	TGTGCTAGTGGTCACTCACAGGAGGATGAGCAGTTCTTC
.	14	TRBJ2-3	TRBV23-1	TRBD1	CASARDRGLDTQYF	TGCGCCAGCGCCCGGGACAGGGGGCTAGATACGCAGTATTTT
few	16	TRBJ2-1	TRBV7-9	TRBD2	CASSLGLGRAFNEQFF	TGTGCCAGCAGCTTAGGTCTCGGGAGGGCTTTCAATGAGCAGTTCTTC
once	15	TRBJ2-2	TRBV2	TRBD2	CASSATSGSTGELFF	TGTGCCAGCAGCGCGACTAGCGGATCGACCGGGGAGCTGTTTTTT
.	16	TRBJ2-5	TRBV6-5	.	CASTSRPGVGGETQYF	TGTGCCAGCACCTCACGCCCCGGGGTGGGAGGAGAGACCCAGTACTTC
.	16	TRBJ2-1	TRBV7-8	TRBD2	CASSLGSGLANNEQFF	TGTGCCAGCAGCTTAGGGTCCGGACTAGCGAACAATGAGCAGTTCTTC
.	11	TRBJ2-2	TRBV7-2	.	CASSLVGSVFF	TGTGCCAGCAGCTTAGTGGGGTCGGTGTTTTTT
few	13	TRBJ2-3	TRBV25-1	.	CASSEDYTDTQYF	TGTGCCAGCAGTGAGGATTACACAGATACGCAGTATTTT
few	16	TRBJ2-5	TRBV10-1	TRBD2	CASSERVTSGMETQYF	TGCGCCAGCAGTGAAAGGGTAACTAGCGGGATGGAGACCCAGTACTTC
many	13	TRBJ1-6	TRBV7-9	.	CASSSGFGSPLHF	TGTGCCAGCAGCTCGGGCTTCGGTTCACCCCTCCACTTT
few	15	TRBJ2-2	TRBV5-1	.	CASSLVSSPSGELFF	TGCGCCAGCAGCTTGGTTAGCAGCCCGTCCGGGGAGCTGTTTTTT
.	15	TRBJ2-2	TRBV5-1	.	CASSLRTTNTGELFF	TGCGCCAGCAGCTTAAGGACAACGAACACCGGGGAGCTGTTTTTT
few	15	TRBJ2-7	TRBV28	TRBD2	CASSFTFTSGAEQYF	TGTGCCAGCAGTTTCACGTTCACTAGCGGGGCCGAGCAGTACTTC
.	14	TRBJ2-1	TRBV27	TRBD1	CASSFGATGHEQFF	TGTGCCAGCAGTTTCGGAGCGACAGGGCATGAGCAGTTCTTC
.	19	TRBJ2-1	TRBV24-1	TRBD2	CATSDRGLAGVNSYNEQFF	TGTGCCACCAGTGACCGCGGACTAGCGGGAGTGAACTCCTACAATGAGCAGTTCTTC
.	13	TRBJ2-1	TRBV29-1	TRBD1	CSVETGGNYEQFF	TGCAGCGTTGAGACAGGGGGCAACTACGAGCAGTTCTTC
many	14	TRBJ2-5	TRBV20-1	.	CSAPPAGWTETQYF	TGCAGTGCCCCCCCGGCAGGGTGGACGGAGACCCAGTACTTC
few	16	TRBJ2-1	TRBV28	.	CASSSDGGRSVREQFF	TGTGCCAGCAGTTCCGATGGGGGACGCAGCGTTCGTGAGCAGTTCTTC
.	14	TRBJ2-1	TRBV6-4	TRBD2	CASSAQRLAGEQFF	TGTGCCAGCAGTGCCCAACGACTAGCTGGGGAGCAGTTCTTC
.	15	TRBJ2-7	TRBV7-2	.	CASSLATGFSYEQYF	TGTGCCAGCAGCTTAGCTACGGGGTTCTCCTACGAGCAGTACTTC
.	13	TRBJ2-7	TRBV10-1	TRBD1	CARQGVGIDEQYF	TGCGCCAGACAGGGGGTTGGGATCGACGAGCAGTACTTC
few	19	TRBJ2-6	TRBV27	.	CASSIVPGLPPFGANVLTF	TGTGCCAGCAGTATCGTTCCGGGACTTCCTCCTTTCGGGGCCAACGTCCTGACTTTC